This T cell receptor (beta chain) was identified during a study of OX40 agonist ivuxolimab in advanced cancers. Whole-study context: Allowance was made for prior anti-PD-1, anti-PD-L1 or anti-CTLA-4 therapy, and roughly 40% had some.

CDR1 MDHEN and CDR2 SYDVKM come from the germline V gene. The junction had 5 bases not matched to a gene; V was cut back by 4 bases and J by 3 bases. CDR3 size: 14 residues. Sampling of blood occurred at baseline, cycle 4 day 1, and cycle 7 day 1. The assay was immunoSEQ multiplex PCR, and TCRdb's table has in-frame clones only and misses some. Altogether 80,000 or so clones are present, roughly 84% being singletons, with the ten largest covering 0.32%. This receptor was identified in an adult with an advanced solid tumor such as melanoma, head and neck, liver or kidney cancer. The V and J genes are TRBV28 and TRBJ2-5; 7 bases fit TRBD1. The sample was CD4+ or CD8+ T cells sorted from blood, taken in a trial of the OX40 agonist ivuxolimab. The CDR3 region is CASSSQGVKETQYF. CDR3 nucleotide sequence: TGTGCCAGCAGTTCCCAGGGGGTCAAAGAGACCCAGTACTTC.